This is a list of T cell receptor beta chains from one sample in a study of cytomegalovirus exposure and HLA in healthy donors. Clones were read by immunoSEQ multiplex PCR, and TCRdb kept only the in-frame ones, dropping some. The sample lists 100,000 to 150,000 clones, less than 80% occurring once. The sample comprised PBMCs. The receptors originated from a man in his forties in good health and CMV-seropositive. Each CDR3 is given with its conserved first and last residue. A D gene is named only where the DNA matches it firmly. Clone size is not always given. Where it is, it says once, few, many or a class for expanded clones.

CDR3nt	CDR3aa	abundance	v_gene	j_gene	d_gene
TGCAGTGCTAGTTATCTAGGCGAGCAGTACTTC	CSASYLGEQYF	-	TRBV20-1	TRBJ2-7	-
TGTGCCATCAGTGAGTCGGGTCAGGGGCGAACTGAAGCTTTCTTT	CAISESGQGRTEAFF	once	TRBV10-3	TRBJ1-1	-
TGTGCCAGCAGCCGCGGGGAGGCTTCCTACAATGAGCAGTTCTTC	CASSRGEASYNEQFF	few	TRBV11-1	TRBJ2-1	-
TGTGCCAGTAGTGTAAATTCAGGGGCAAATCTGCACGAGCAGTACTTC	CASSVNSGANLHEQYF	-	TRBV19	TRBJ2-7	-
TGTGCCAGCAGCCGGGACAGGACCCTGAATGGTGAAGCTTTCTTT	CASSRDRTLNGEAFF	-	TRBV7-2	TRBJ1-1	TRBD1
TGTGCCAGCAGCCCCCCCGGGGAGGATGAGCAGTTCTTC	CASSPPGEDEQFF	-	TRBV11-3	TRBJ2-1	-
TGTGCCAGCAGCGTAGGACTTATGAGCTCCTACGAGCAGTACTTC	CASSVGLMSSYEQYF	-	TRBV9	TRBJ2-7	-
TGTGCCAGCAGCCCTGGGACGTCGGGAGGGGAAAAACTGTTTTTT	CASSPGTSGGEKLFF	-	TRBV7-2	TRBJ1-4	-
TGTGCCAGCAGTTTAGTTGCAGGAGGGGAATCAGGACCCCAGCATTTT	CASSLVAGGESGPQHF	few	TRBV28	TRBJ1-5	-
TGTGCCAGCACTAAAACAGGGTCAGGAGAGCAGTACTTC	CASTKTGSGEQYF	-	TRBV6-5	TRBJ2-7	-
TGTGCCACCAGCAGATCAACTAGCGCCTCCTACGAGCAGTACTTC	CATSRSTSASYEQYF	-	TRBV15	TRBJ2-7	TRBD2
TGTGCCAGCAGGACAGGGCCCGGGGAGCTGTTTTTT	CASRTGPGELFF	-	TRBV28	TRBJ2-2	TRBD1
TGTGCCAGCAGTCAGGACACCAGCAATCAGCCCCAGCATTTT	CASSQDTSNQPQHF	few	TRBV2	TRBJ1-5	-
TGCGCCAGCAGCCAAGAAGGCGGGCCACCTCAGCCCCAGCATTTT	CASSQEGGPPQPQHF	-	TRBV4-1	TRBJ1-5	-
TGTGCCAGCAGTTTAACGGGGACAGGGTCGAGGGAGCAGTACTTC	CASSLTGTGSREQYF	-	TRBV27	TRBJ2-7	TRBD1
TGCGCCAGCAGCCAAGTTACCCCAAGCCTACTAGCGGGGAGACACAATGAGCAGTTCTTC	CASSQVTPSLLAGRHNEQFF	-	TRBV4-3	TRBJ2-1	TRBD2
TGCGCCAGCAGCTTGGCGACGGGATCCTACGAGCAGTACTTC	CASSLATGSYEQYF	few	TRBV5-1	TRBJ2-7	-
TGTGCCAGCAGCGCCGTAGGGCAGGCAGGGCAAGAGACCCAGTACTTC	CASSAVGQAGQETQYF	-	TRBV5-4	TRBJ2-5	-
TGTGCCAGCATCCCCACAGGGGGCGCCTACAATGAGCAGTTCTTC	CASIPTGGAYNEQFF	-	TRBV28	TRBJ2-1	TRBD1
TGTGCCAGCAGCTCAGACAGGGGGATCTACGAGCAGTACTTC	CASSSDRGIYEQYF	-	TRBV7-3	TRBJ2-7	TRBD1
TGTGCCAGCAGCGTAGAACCAGGTCTCTACGAGCAGTACTTC	CASSVEPGLYEQYF	few	TRBV9	TRBJ2-7	-
TGTGCCAGCAAGCACCTGAACACTGAAGCTTTCTTT	CASKHLNTEAFF	few	TRBV28	TRBJ1-1	-
TGTGCCAGCAGCGTCTCTAGCGGCAGCTCCTACAATGAGCAGTTCTTC	CASSVSSGSSYNEQFF	-	TRBV11-3	TRBJ2-1	TRBD2
TGTGCCAGCAGCGTAGAGGGGGGGGCGTCCACAGATACGCAGTATTTT	CASSVEGGASTDTQYF	-	TRBV9	TRBJ2-3	-
TGCGCCAGCAGCTCTCCGATGGGAGGTGAAAAACTGTTTTTT	CASSSPMGGEKLFF	few	TRBV5-1	TRBJ1-4	-
TGTGCCAGCAGCGAGCGGGAAGGGGGCACAGATACGCAGTATTTT	CASSEREGGTDTQYF	-	TRBV9	TRBJ2-3	TRBD2
TGCGCCAGCAGCTTCCTTTTACAAGAGACCCAGTACTTC	CASSFLLQETQYF	-	TRBV5-1	TRBJ2-5	-
TGTGCCTGGACTCGCGGGACAGCCTACGAGCAGTACTTC	CAWTRGTAYEQYF	-	TRBV30	TRBJ2-7	-
TGTGCCAGCAGCCCGACAGGGGGAGGAAACACCATATATTTT	CASSPTGGGNTIYF	-	TRBV5-5	TRBJ1-3	TRBD1
TGTGCCATCAGTGAGTCGAGGTTCGAACTAGCGGGAGACGAGCAGTACTTC	CAISESRFELAGDEQYF	-	TRBV10-3	TRBJ2-7	TRBD2
TGTGCCAGCAGTTACCAGGGGGCGAACACTGAAGCTTTCTTT	CASSYQGANTEAFF	-	TRBV6-5	TRBJ1-1	TRBD1
TGTGCCAGCAGCGTAGCAAGGGGCACTGAAGCTTTCTTT	CASSVARGTEAFF	-	TRBV9	TRBJ1-1	-
TGTGCCAGTAAAGACAGGACTAGCAATCAGCCCCAGCATTTT	CASKDRTSNQPQHF	-	TRBV19	TRBJ1-5	-
TGTGCCAGCAGCTTGGGTTTAGCGGGGAACCAAGAGACCCAGTACTTC	CASSLGLAGNQETQYF	-	TRBV5-5	TRBJ2-5	TRBD2
TGTGCCAGCACTAGGACTACCGATTCACCCCTCCACTTT	CASTRTTDSPLHF	-	TRBV9	TRBJ1-6	-
TGTGCCAGCAGCTTGTTTGGGACAGGGTACTACGAGCAGTACTTC	CASSLFGTGYYEQYF	-	TRBV5-6	TRBJ2-7	TRBD1
TGTGCCAGTAGTATGGCTAGCGGGAGTTACTACGAGCAGTACTTC	CASSMASGSYYEQYF	-	TRBV19	TRBJ2-7	TRBD2
TGTGCCAGCAGCGCCTACCGGGGGGCCGAGGCGGATACGCAGTATTTT	CASSAYRGAEADTQYF	-	TRBV5-4	TRBJ2-3	-
TGTGCCTGGAGACACAGGGGAGGAGGCACTGAAGCTTTCTTT	CAWRHRGGGTEAFF	once	TRBV30	TRBJ1-1	TRBD1
TGTGCCAGTAGTCCCAGGGACAGGGAAGGCTACACCTTC	CASSPRDREGYTF	-	TRBV19	TRBJ1-2	TRBD1
TGTGCCTTGGACAGGGGGATCGAAAAACTGTTTTTT	CALDRGIEKLFF	-	TRBV30	TRBJ1-4	TRBD1
TGTGCCAGCAGCCGGGATAATACATTCTACGAGCAGTACTTC	CASSRDNTFYEQYF	-	TRBV6-1	TRBJ2-7	-
TGCAGTGCCGCGGGAGAGGAAAAACTGTTTTTT	CSAAGEEKLFF	-	TRBV20-1	TRBJ1-4	-
TGTGCCAGCGAATTTGAGGTGGGAGAGACCCAGTACTTC	CASEFEVGETQYF	few	TRBV2	TRBJ2-5	-
TGTGCCAGCAGCTTAGAAGGAGGGAGGAATTACCAGCCCCAGCATTTT	CASSLEGGRNYQPQHF	-	TRBV11-2	TRBJ1-5	-
TGTGCCTGCACGGGAGGATTTAACACCGGGGAGCTGTTTTTT	CACTGGFNTGELFF	-	TRBV30	TRBJ2-2	TRBD2
TGTGCCAGCAGCCCGGACTTTCTAAGGAGCGAAAAACTGTTTTTT	CASSPDFLRSEKLFF	-	TRBV5-4	TRBJ1-4	-
TGCGCCAGCAGCTTGGAGGGGGCCGGGCCCGACTCACCCCTCCACTTT	CASSLEGAGPDSPLHF	-	TRBV5-1	TRBJ1-6	TRBD1
TGTGCCAGCAGCGTAGAATTTGATAGAGATACGCAGTATTTT	CASSVEFDRDTQYF	-	TRBV9	TRBJ2-3	-
TGTGCCAGCAGCTCCGAGCGGGTTGAGTATGGCTACACCTTC	CASSSERVEYGYTF	-	TRBV7-8	TRBJ1-2	-